This is a list of T cell receptor beta chains from one sample in a study of cytomegalovirus exposure and HLA in healthy donors. The repertoire was sequenced with immunoSEQ multiplex PCR; TCRdb's copy has only in-frame clones and lacks some. The table has fewer than 110,000 clones, around 78% seen once. The sequenced sample was PBMCs. The receptors come from a man aged 25-45 years in good health and CMV-seronegative. Each CDR3 is given with its conserved first and last residue. D genes are given only for firm matches. Size tells how often a clone was seen (once, few, many) or the class of an expanded clone, and some rows leave it out.

v_gene	abundance	j_gene	d_gene	len	CDR3nt	CDR3aa
TRBV5-4	few	TRBJ2-2	.	15	TGTGCCAGCAGCTTGGACAGCTCGAACACCGGGGAGCTGTTTTTT	CASSLDSSNTGELFF
TRBV10-1	.	TRBJ2-2	.	16	TGCGCCAGCAGTGATCCTCGTTTTGCGGACACCGGGGAGCTGTTTTTT	CASSDPRFADTGELFF
TRBV13	.	TRBJ2-2	.	16	TGTGCCAGCAGCCTCTCCGGGACAACGAACACCGGGGAGCTGTTTTTT	CASSLSGTTNTGELFF
TRBV6-1	.	TRBJ1-2	TRBD1	17	TGTGCCAGCAGTGAGGGGGACAGGGGGCAACTTAACTATGGCTACACCTTC	CASSEGDRGQLNYGYTF
TRBV6-5	.	TRBJ2-7	.	13	TGTGCCAGCAGGGGAGAGAATCTCTACGAGCAGTACTTC	CASRGENLYEQYF
TRBV9	.	TRBJ2-3	TRBD2	16	TGTGCCAGCAGCTTGGGGGTAGCGGGATTGGGGGATACGCAGTATTTT	CASSLGVAGLGDTQYF
TRBV21-1	.	TRBJ1-2	.	15	TGTGCCAGCAGCGCCCGGGACAGACACAACTATGGCTACACCTTC	CASSARDRHNYGYTF
TRBV7-3	.	TRBJ1-6	TRBD1	14	TGTGCCAGCAGATCGACAGGGGCGGATTCACCCCTCCACTTT	CASRSTGADSPLHF
TRBV9	.	TRBJ2-1	TRBD1	19	TGTGCCAGCAGCGTAGAGCATCGGGGAGGGACAGGGGTATATTATGAGCAGTTCTTC	CASSVEHRGGTGVYYEQFF
TRBV25-1	.	TRBJ2-1	.	15	TGTGCCAGCAGTCCTCCGGGGACACAATACAATGAGCAGTTCTTC	CASSPPGTQYNEQFF
TRBV2	few	TRBJ2-3	TRBD2	16	TGTGCCAGCAGTGATGGTGGGGGACTAGTCACAGATACGCAGTATTTT	CASSDGGGLVTDTQYF
TRBV30	few	TRBJ2-5	TRBD2	13	TGTGCCTGGAGTGACAGCGGGACTGAGACCCAGTACTTC	CAWSDSGTETQYF
TRBV11-2	.	TRBJ2-7	TRBD1	15	TGTGCCAGCAATTCACCCTGGACAGGGGTTTACGAGCAGTACTTC	CASNSPWTGVYEQYF
TRBV9	.	TRBJ2-7	.	14	TGTGCCAGCAGCCCCCTGGGCAGGGATCACGAGCAGTACTTC	CASSPLGRDHEQYF
TRBV28	.	TRBJ2-2	TRBD1	15	TGTGCCAGCAGAGGGACAGGAAGCTACACCGGGGAGCTGTTTTTT	CASRGTGSYTGELFF
TRBV9	.	TRBJ1-1	.	15	TGTGCCAGCAGCCCCGAGAGGGCACTGAACACTGAAGCTTTCTTT	CASSPERALNTEAFF
TRBV10-3	.	TRBJ2-7	.	12	TGTGCCATCAGTGAGTCGCAGGCGCAGGGGTACTTC	CAISESQAQGYF
TRBV5-6	.	TRBJ2-7	TRBD2	14	TGTGCCAGCAGCCTCAGGACTAGGGCCCACGAGCAGTACTTC	CASSLRTRAHEQYF
TRBV2	once	TRBJ1-5	TRBD1	15	TGTGCCAGCAGGGGACAGGAAGGAAGCAATCAGCCCCAGCATTTT	CASRGQEGSNQPQHF
TRBV4-2	.	TRBJ2-1	TRBD2	17	TGTGCCAGCAGCCCTACACGTAGCGGGAGTGTGGGAAATGAGCAGTTCTTC	CASSPTRSGSVGNEQFF
TRBV7-6	.	TRBJ1-4	TRBD1	16	TGTGCCAGCAGCCCGACCACGACAGGGCATAATGAAAAACTGTTTTTT	CASSPTTTGHNEKLFF
TRBV7-2	few	TRBJ2-3	TRBD2	15	TGTGCCAGCAGCTCGCGGGAGGGGGACACAGATACGCAGTATTTT	CASSSREGDTDTQYF
TRBV29-1	.	TRBJ1-2	.	14	TGCAGCGTTGATGGACAAGCTACTAACTATGGCTACACCTTC	CSVDGQATNYGYTF
TRBV2	.	TRBJ1-3	.	14	TGTGCCAGCAGTGACGCCAGCTCTGGAAACACCATATATTTT	CASSDASSGNTIYF
TRBV6-5	.	TRBJ2-7	TRBD2	14	TGTGCCAGCAGTTTCGGCGGGAGGCTCTACGAGCAGTACTTC	CASSFGGRLYEQYF
TRBV29-1	.	TRBJ2-1	TRBD2	15	TGCAGCGTTGAAAGGGGGACTAGCGGTGGCAATGAGCAGTTCTTC	CSVERGTSGGNEQFF
TRBV6-5	.	TRBJ2-7	TRBD1	15	TGTGCCAGCAGTTGGGGGACAGATTTCGCCTACGAGCAGTACTTC	CASSWGTDFAYEQYF
TRBV12-5	.	TRBJ2-2	.	16	TGTGCTAGTGGTTTGTCCCAGGGGAGCGTCACCGGGGAGCTGTTTTTT	CASGLSQGSVTGELFF
TRBV4-1	.	TRBJ1-2	.	15	TGCGCCAGCAGCCAAGATCATGGTGACCGGGATGGCTACACCTTC	CASSQDHGDRDGYTF
TRBV6-5	.	TRBJ2-5	TRBD2	12	TGTGCCAGCAGCGTGGGAGGGAAGACCCAGTACTTC	CASSVGGKTQYF
TRBV11-2	.	TRBJ2-5	TRBD1	15	TGTGCCAGCAGCCCATGGACAGGGGGCGCGGAGACCCAGTACTTC	CASSPWTGGAETQYF
TRBV30	once	TRBJ2-3	.	16	TGTGCCTGGAGTGTAGGGGGCTGGCGGGGCGCAGATACGCAGTATTTT	CAWSVGGWRGADTQYF
TRBV27	.	TRBJ2-1	.	16	TGTGCCAGCAGTTTATTGGCTGGGGACACATACAATGAGCAGTTCTTC	CASSLLAGDTYNEQFF
TRBV5-8	.	TRBJ1-2	TRBD1	19	TGTGCCAGCACCCATCGATATCAACCGGGACAGGGGGCAATCTATGGCTACACCTTC	CASTHRYQPGQGAIYGYTF
TRBV27	.	TRBJ1-2	.	14	TGTGCCAGCAGTAGCGGGATTTCAAACTATGGCTACACCTTC	CASSSGISNYGYTF
TRBV7-3	.	TRBJ2-7	.	15	TGTGCCAGCAGCTTAACGGGGAGTCCGGGGGACGAGCAGTACTTC	CASSLTGSPGDEQYF
TRBV27	.	TRBJ2-1	.	16	TGTGCCAGCAGTTTCACCGACGGAATGACTTACAATGAGCAGTTCTTC	CASSFTDGMTYNEQFF